The 25 T cell receptor beta chains given below trace back to one sample, sequenced in a study of cytomegalovirus exposure and HLA in healthy donors. 13 Jbeta primers and 60 Vbeta primers were used for the PCR. The assay was immunoSEQ multiplex PCR, and TCRdb's table has in-frame clones only and misses some. Of roughly 150,000 clones listed, just under 80% are singletons. Sequencing was done on a sample of PBMCs. The receptors come from a woman in her thirties or forties in good health and CMV-seropositive.

V gene TRBV19 combines with J gene TRBJ2-1; unclear D gene. The CDR3 spans 12 residues. V lost 5 bases and J lost 9, with 11 bases in between. The germline V gene encodes CDR1 LNHDA and CDR2 SQIVND (reference sequence). As DNA, the CDR3 is TGTGCCAGTAGTTTGGAGCGAACTGAGCAGTTCTTC. It codes for CASSLERTEQFF.

The gene calls are TRBV5-4 and TRBJ1-2; 10 positions match TRBD1. Trimming removed 5 bases from V and 7 bases from J; junction bases left unmatched: 5. In germline, CDR1 is SGHNT, CDR2 YYREEE (reference sequence). The CDR3 length is 13 residues. CDR3 sequence (DNA): TGTGCCAGCAGTACCGGGACAGGGGCTGGCTACACCTTC. Amino acids: CASSTGTGAGYTF.

This clone was seen only a few times. The V and J genes are TRBV15 and TRBJ1-2; TRBD1 might be the D (6 bases). The germline V gene encodes CDR1 LNHNV and CDR2 YYDKDF (reference sequence). The CDR3 is 15 amino acids. The ends were cut back, 5 bases at V and 4 bases at J, with 17 bases in the middle. The CDR3 nucleotides read TGTGCCACCAGCGGAAACAGGGCTGGGCTCTATGGCTACACCTTC. It codes for CATSGNRAGLYGYTF.

This chain uses TRBV29-1 with TRBJ2-7; D unclear. CDR1 is SQVTM, CDR2 ANQGSEA, per germline. The V and J ends lost 4 bases and 2 bases respectively, with 12 bases between them. The CDR3 loop spans 13 amino acids. CDR3 in DNA: TGCAGCGTTGTGGGCACATTAACCTACGAGCAGTACTTC. This translates into CSVVGTLTYEQYF.

The chain joins TRBV5-1 to TRBJ2-2, with 8 bases lining up with TRBD1. Germline V gene data show CDR1 as SGHRS and CDR2 as YFSETQ. V shed 4 bases, J shed 6 bases, and the junction held 8 bases outside the gene matches. CDR3 length: 15 residues. The CDR3 sequence: CASSQLAGGAGELFF. The CDR3 DNA is TGCGCCAGCAGCCAGCTGGCAGGGGGCGCCGGGGAGCTGTTTTTT.

The chain is built from TRBV18 and TRBJ1-1, with 7 bases matching TRBD1. Germline V CDR1 and CDR2: KGHSH, LQKENI. The CDR3 length is 15 residues. Trimming at V came to 4 bases and at J to 2 bases, leaving 7 bases not matched to a gene. The chain's CDR3 is CASSRSQGTNTEAFF. DNA for the CDR3: TGTGCCAGCTCACGCTCACAGGGGACTAACACTGAAGCTTTCTTT.

The chain is built from TRBV5-1 and TRBJ2-3; 8 positions match TRBD2. J lost 6 bases, V lost 4 bases, and 7 bases had no gene match. Germline V gene data show CDR1 as SGHRS and CDR2 as YFSETQ. This CDR3 is 14 amino acids long. CDR3 residues: CASSGLASLDTQYF. Here the CDR3 DNA reads TGCGCCAGCAGCGGACTAGCTAGTCTGGATACGCAGTATTTT. The full variable domain, completed using reference TRBV5-1 and TRBJ2-3, is KAGVTQTPRYLIKTRGQQVTLSCSPISGHRSVSWYQQTPGQGLQFLFEYFSETQRNKGNFPGRFSGRQFSNSRSEMNVSTLELGDSALYLCASSGLASLDTQYFGPGTRLTVL.

This chain joins TRBV19 and TRBJ2-7, with TRBD2 matching over 13 bases. CDR1 is LNHDA, CDR2 SQIVND, per germline (reference sequence). The CDR3 runs to 17 residues. Germline trimming cut 5 bases from V and 6 bases from J; bases unmatched to any gene: 13. This CDR3 reads CASSPRGLAGDSSEQYF. The CDR3 nucleotides read TGTGCCAGTAGTCCTCGCGGACTAGCGGGGGACTCGAGCGAGCAGTACTTC.

A word on this clone: Germline is not matched at one junction end, which may reflect a read error. The chain joins TRBV5-8 to TRBJ1-3; 7 bases align to TRBD1. The CDR3 contains 15 residues. Germline loops: CDR1 SGHTS, CDR2 YDEGEE. CDR3 DNA: TGTGCCAGCAGCTTGAGGGACAGCTCTGGAGACACCATATATTTT. It specifies CASSLRDSSGDTIYF.

This clone was found a few times. The chain combines TRBV30 with TRBJ1-1; D may be TRBD1 (5 bases). Germline V gives CDR1 GTSNPN, CDR2 SVGIG (reference sequence). The CDR3 loop spans 12 amino acids. V dropped 3 bases and J dropped 5 bases, with 10 bases sitting between them. The CDR3 here is CAWSRRATEAFF. CDR3 coding DNA: TGTGCCTGGAGCCGCAGGGCTACTGAAGCTTTCTTT.

The V call is TRBV19, the J call TRBJ2-7; D is perhaps TRBD1 (6 bases). Between the trimmed V and J ends, which lost 7 bases and 5 bases, there was a span of 15 bases. CDR1 and CDR2 from the germline V gene are LNHDA and SQIVND (reference sequence). This CDR3 is 13 amino acids long. CDR3 protein: CASMIPGGHEQYF. The CDR3 nucleotides read TGTGCCAGTATGATTCCTGGGGGCCACGAGCAGTACTTC.

This rearrangement joins TRBV4-1 to TRBJ2-3, with TRBD1 identical over 7 bases. Losses at the gene ends were 3 bases for V and 1 base for J; bases not matched to a gene: 7. Germline V lookup: CDR1 MGHRA, CDR2 YSYEKL. The CDR3 is 16 amino acids. CDR3 amino acids: CASSQGQFGGTDTQYF. The CDR3 region has the DNA TGCGCCAGCAGCCAGGGACAGTTTGGGGGCACAGATACGCAGTATTTT.

The J gene is TRBJ2-3, the V gene TRBV30; no definite D call. This CDR3 is built from 13 residues. CDR1 is GTSNPN and CDR2 is SVGIG in the germline V gene (reference sequence). V was shortened by 1 base and J by 5 bases, with 10 bases between the two germline ends. CDR3 coding DNA: TGTGCCTGGAGTGGCGGTAGTCTAGATACGCAGTATTTT. Protein: CAWSGGSLDTQYF.

V is TRBV4-2 and J is TRBJ2-7; D may be TRBD1 (5 bases). Germline V gene data show CDR1 as LGHNA and CDR2 as YNFKEQ. Trimming shortened V by 0 bases and J by 3 bases, and 9 bases separated the two germline ends. This CDR3 comprises 14 residues. CDR3: CASSQDSRVYEQYF. The CDR3 DNA reads TGTGCCAGCAGCCAAGATAGCAGGGTCTACGAGCAGTACTTC.

This clone was picked up a small number of times. The chain has TRBV19 and TRBJ2-2; D possibly corresponds to TRBD1 (5 bases). V dropped 3 bases and J dropped 3 bases, with 11 bases sitting between them. CDR1 is LNHDA, CDR2 SQIVND, per germline (reference sequence). The CDR3 is made up of 15 amino acids. The CDR3 loop reads CASSIGDRYTGELFF. The CDR3, as DNA: TGTGCCAGTAGTATCGGCGACAGATACACCGGGGAGCTGTTTTTT.

This chain joins TRBV28 and TRBJ2-7, with TRBD1 as a possible D gene (6 bases). Germline assignment: CDR1 MDHEN and CDR2 SYDVKM. The CDR3 is 15 residues long. The ends were cut back, 6 bases at V and 5 bases at J, with 20 bases in the middle. The CDR3 DNA reads TGTGCCAGCAGAGTGGAACAGGGTAGACGGGACGAGCAGTACTTC. As protein: CASRVEQGRRDEQYF.

The genes are TRBV5-5 and TRBJ1-6; D is unresolved. V was pared by 4 bases and J by 5 bases, with 19 bases between. In germline, CDR1 is SGHKS, CDR2 YYEKEE (reference sequence). The CDR3 contains 17 residues. The CDR3 DNA is TGTGCCAGCAGCCGGTCTGACATTTGGGTGGATAATTCACCCCTCCACTTT. Translated, it gives CASSRSDIWVDNSPLHF.

The chain has TRBV28 and TRBJ2-1; TRBD1 matches at 8 bases. V trimming: 6 bases; J trimming: 7 bases; junction bases outside the gene matches: 14. The CDR3 is made up of 16 amino acids. Germline CDR1 reads MDHEN; CDR2 reads SYDVKM. The DNA for the CDR3 is TGTGCCAGCAGCCGAACCGGACAGGGCCTGGGGAATGAGCAGTTCTTC. Its protein is CASSRTGQGLGNEQFF. Filled out from reference TRBV28 and TRBJ2-1, the complete variable domain reads DVKVTQSSRYLVKRTGEKVFLECVQDMDHENMFWYRQDPGLGLRLIYFSYDVKMKEKGDIPEGYSVSREKKERFSLILESASTNQTSMYLCASSRTGQGLGNEQFFGPGTRLTVL.

There are a few counts of this clone. The J gene is TRBJ1-1, the V gene TRBV25-1; D ambiguous. The CDR3 loop spans 13 amino acids. The V and J ends lost 1 base and 0 bases respectively, with 3 bases between them. Germline V gene lookup returns CDR1 MGHDK and CDR2 SYGVNS. CDR3 sequence reads: CASSESVNTEAFF. DNA for the CDR3: TGTGCCAGCAGTGAATCCGTGAACACTGAAGCTTTCTTT.

This chain connects TRBV30 to TRBJ2-2, with D perhaps TRBD1 (6 bases). This CDR3 contains 14 residues. CDR1 is GTSNPN, CDR2 SVGIG, per germline (reference sequence). With 2 bases removed from V and 7 bases from J, the gap between germline ends came to 14 bases. The CDR3 here is CAWSNTGSSGELFF. The CDR3 DNA reads TGTGCCTGGAGTAATACAGGGTCCAGCGGGGAGCTGTTTTTT.

V and J are TRBV27 and TRBJ1-1; D not certain. Per germline, CDR1 MNHEY and CDR2 SMNVEV (reference sequence). The V gene lost 2 bases and the J gene lost 4 bases, with 11 bases spanning the gap. The CDR3 is 14 residues long. Here the CDR3 DNA reads TGTGCCAGCAGTTTAGGCGGGAGTGGCACTGAAGCTTTCTTT. This translates into CASSLGGSGTEAFF.

The genes are TRBV2 and TRBJ2-2; a weak D match, TRBD1 (5 bases). CDR3 length equals 13 residues. With 5 bases removed from V and 7 bases from J, the gap between germline ends came to 11 bases. Per the germline V gene, CDR1 is SNHLY and CDR2 is FYNNEI. CDR3 amino acids: CASSSRVNGELFF. CDR3 sequence (DNA): TGTGCCAGCAGTTCCAGGGTAAACGGGGAGCTGTTTTTT.

The V and J genes are TRBV6-5 and TRBJ2-3, with D possibly TRBD2 on 7 matching bases. Germline values: CDR1 MNHEY, CDR2 SVGAGI. V dropped 0 bases and J dropped 1 base, with 11 bases sitting between them. CDR3 length: 16 amino acids. The CDR3 sequence: CASSYSRGPGTDTQYF. The CDR3 DNA sequence: TGTGCCAGCAGTTACTCGCGGGGGCCGGGCACAGATACGCAGTATTTT.

The chain links TRBV5-1 to TRBJ2-2; TRBD2 aligns across 7 bases. J lost 0 bases, V lost 5 bases, and 4 bases had no gene match. CDR1 SGHRS and CDR2 YFSETQ come from the germline V gene. The CDR3 is made up of 15 amino acids. CDR3 nucleotides: TGCGCCAGCAGTGTTCGGGGGGCGAACACCGGGGAGCTGTTTTTT. It specifies CASSVRGANTGELFF.

V is TRBV9 and J is TRBJ1-6; tentatively, D is TRBD1 (6 bases). V lost 3 bases and J 4 bases, leaving 8 bases between the germline ends. Germline loops: CDR1 SGDLS, CDR2 YYNGEE. CDR3 size: 14 residues. In DNA form, the CDR3 reads TGTGCCAGCAGCGAAGGACAGTATAATTCACCCCTCCACTTT. Translation gives CASSEGQYNSPLHF.